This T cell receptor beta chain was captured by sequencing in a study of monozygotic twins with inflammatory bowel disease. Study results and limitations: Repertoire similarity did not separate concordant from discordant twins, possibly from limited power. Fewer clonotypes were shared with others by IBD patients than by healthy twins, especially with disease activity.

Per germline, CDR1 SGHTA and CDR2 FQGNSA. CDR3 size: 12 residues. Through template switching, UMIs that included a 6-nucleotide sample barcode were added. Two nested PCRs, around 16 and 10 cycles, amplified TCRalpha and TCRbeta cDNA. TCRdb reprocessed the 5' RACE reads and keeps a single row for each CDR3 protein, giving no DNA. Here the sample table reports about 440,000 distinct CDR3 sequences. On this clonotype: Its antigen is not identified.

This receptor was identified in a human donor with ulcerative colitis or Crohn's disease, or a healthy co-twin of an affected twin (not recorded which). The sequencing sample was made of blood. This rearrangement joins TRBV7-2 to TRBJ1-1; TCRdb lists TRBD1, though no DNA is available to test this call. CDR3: CASSFRELEAFF. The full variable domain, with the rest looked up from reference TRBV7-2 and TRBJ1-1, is GAGVSQSPSNKVTEKGKDVELRCDPISGHTALYWYRQSLGQGLEFLIYFQGNSAPDKSGLPSDRFSAERTGGSVSTLTIQRTQQEDSAVYLCASSFRELEAFFGQGTRLTVV.